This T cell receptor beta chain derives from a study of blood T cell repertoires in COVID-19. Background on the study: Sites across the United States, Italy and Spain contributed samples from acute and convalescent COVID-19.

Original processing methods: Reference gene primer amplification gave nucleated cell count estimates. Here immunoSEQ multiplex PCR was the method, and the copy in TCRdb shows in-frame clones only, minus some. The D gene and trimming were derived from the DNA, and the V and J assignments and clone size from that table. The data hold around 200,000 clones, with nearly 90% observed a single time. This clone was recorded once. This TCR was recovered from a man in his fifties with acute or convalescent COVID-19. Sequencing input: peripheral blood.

The CDR3 DNA sequence: TGCAGTGCTAGTCCCCAGTCAAACTATGGCTACACCTTC. Translated: CSASPQSNYGYTF. This chain links TRBV20-1 with TRBJ1-2; D is undetermined. Trimming took 3 bases from V and 2 from J, leaving 10 bases between them. Germline CDR1 is DFQATT and CDR2 is SNEGSKA (reference sequence). This CDR3 spans 13 amino acids.